The T cell receptor beta chain described here comes from a study of T cell responses to AZD1222 COVID-19 vaccine. Overall study findings and caveats: Repertoires were collected only later (after the peak T cell response had occurred). Possibly, clonal diversity was underestimated; donors were largely white British and included more females. Targets within unmutated variant regions were reportedly found for nearly half of spike-specific TCRs. Spike was spanned by vaccine-associated CD4 TCRs, which were dominant at 160-218 and 743-854.

Assay used: immunoSEQ multiplex PCR; TCRdb lists only in-frame clones, some missing. The table has 100,000 to 150,000 clones, around nine tenths seen once. As regards this clone: The antigen remains undetermined.

Germline V lookup: CDR1 SGHAT, CDR2 FQNNGV. The length of the CDR3 is 15 residues. V was pared by 5 bases and J by 2 bases, with 6 bases of the junction left unmatched. The starting material was peripheral blood, obtained on day 0 of MenACWY control vaccination. The clonotype was recovered from an adult in good health. V usage is TRBV11-2 and J usage is TRBJ2-7; 10 bases align to TRBD2. The CDR3 region is CASSLTSGLTYEQYF. CDR3 in DNA: TGTGCCAGCAGCCTGACTAGCGGGTTAACCTACGAGCAGTACTTC.